This T cell receptor (beta chain) comes out of a study of cytomegalovirus exposure and HLA in healthy donors. The wider study: Findings of an earlier analysis included over 95 million unique TCR beta sequences from roughly 190 million T cells. Early on, a data release was issued that held 80 million to 90 million unique TCRs from HLA-typed donors. Study-wide results and caveats: As a later analysis revealed, most CMV-associated TCR beta chains appeared HLA-restricted. Segments of the TCR beta V type were, in most cases, productive about 87% or about 30% of the time in an earlier analysis.

On this clone: Its matching antigen is unknown.

PCR was performed using 60 Vbeta and 13 Jbeta primers. The table came from immunoSEQ multiplex PCR; TCRdb's copy has only in-frame clones and leaves some out. The repertoire holds over 130,000 clones, with approximately 72% as singletons. Sequenced sample: PBMCs. The sequence came from a woman aged 55 to 70 in good health and CMV-seronegative.

CDR3: CASSQTGSRTDTQYF. The CDR3 nucleotides read TGCGCCAGCAGCCAGACCGGGTCCCGAACAGATACGCAGTATTTT. The chain combines TRBV4-3 with TRBJ2-3; D gene ambiguous. Germline lookup yields CDR1 LGHNA and CDR2 YSLEER. The V end was cut by 3 bases, the J end by 3 bases, with 13 bases between. CDR3 length: 15 residues.